The next 5 T cell receptor beta chains were all read from a single sample in a study of shared clonotypes between healthy human individuals. Naive CD8 populations comprised CD45RO-negative cells positively selected for CCR7, excluding terminally differentiated effector memory CD45RA+ cells. The protocol was immunoSEQ multiplex PCR, while the TCRdb copy is restricted to in-frame clones and leaves out a portion. This sample has roughly 1,800,000 clones, with about 95% found just once. Sequences were obtained from naive CD8+ T cells sorted from blood. These receptor sequences come from a young man in good health.

The chain has TRBV6-5 and TRBJ2-6; D might be TRBD1 (5 bases). CDR3 length: 16 amino acids. Germline assignment: CDR1 MNHEY and CDR2 SVGAGI. The V gene lost 0 bases and the J gene lost 2 bases, with 8 bases spanning the gap. CDR3 loop: CASSYSIQAGANVLTF. The CDR3 region has the DNA TGTGCCAGCAGTTACTCGATACAGGCTGGGGCCAACGTCCTGACTTTC.

The rearrangement uses TRBV4-1 and TRBJ1-5; D might be TRBD1 (5 bases). The germline CDR1 and CDR2 sequences are MGHRA and YSYEKL. The CDR3 runs 16 residues. The V and J ends lost 4 bases and 4 bases respectively, with 17 bases between them. The CDR3 coding sequence is TGCGCCAGCAGCCCCGGGACCTTGGGGGTAAATCAGCCCCAGCATTTT. Protein product: CASSPGTLGVNQPQHF.

This chain joins TRBV30 and TRBJ2-7, with D possibly TRBD2 on 6 matching bases. The ends were cut back, 1 base at V and 0 bases at J, with 16 bases in the middle. Germline V lookup: CDR1 GTSNPN, CDR2 SVGIG (reference sequence). This CDR3 has 16 amino acids. The CDR3 coding sequence is TGTGCCTGGAGTGAGTGGGAGGCCCCGAGCTCCTACGAGCAGTACTTC. Translation: CAWSEWEAPSSYEQYF.

The V and J genes are TRBV30 and TRBJ2-1; 9 bases are a match to TRBD1. This CDR3 contains 15 residues. Germline V CDR1 and CDR2: GTSNPN, SVGIG (reference sequence). V shed 4 bases and J 3 bases; nucleotides not matched to a gene: 7. CDR3 coding DNA: TGTGCCTGGACCGCCGGGACAGGGCTCTACAATGAGCAGTTCTTC. Its protein product is CAWTAGTGLYNEQFF.

V and J are TRBV5-6 and TRBJ2-7; the D is unclear. The germline CDR1 and CDR2 sequences are SGHDT and YYEEEE. The CDR3 covers 12 residues. V lost 4 bases to trimming and J lost 4 bases, with 9 bases between them. CDR3 coding DNA: TGTGCCAGCAGCCGTTTGGATTACGAGCAGTACTTC. Its translation: CASSRLDYEQYF.